Listed here are 30 T cell receptor beta chains from one sample, sequenced in a study of blood T cell repertoires in COVID-19. Assay used: immunoSEQ multiplex PCR; TCRdb lists only in-frame clones, some missing. The table has about 170,000 clones, roughly 84% seen once. The material sequenced was PBMCs or T cells enriched from blood (not recorded which). Source of these receptors: a human donor with acute COVID-19. The donor label of this sample is uncertain.

The rearrangement uses TRBV11-3 and TRBJ2-7; weak D call: TRBD2 (6 bases). This CDR3 is built from 13 residues. The V and J ends lost 3 bases and 1 base respectively, with 7 bases between them. Germline V gene lookup returns CDR1 SGHNT and CDR2 YENEEA. CDR3 sequence (DNA): TGTGCCAGCAGCTTGGGGGGTTCCTACGAGCAGTACTTC. As protein: CASSLGGSYEQYF.

The chain couples TRBV7-2 to TRBJ2-2, with D possibly matching TRBD1 (7 bases). The germline CDR1 and CDR2 sequences are SGHTA and FQGNSA. The CDR3 is 16 residues long. Trimming took off 5 bases at V and 0 bases at J, with 13 bases between the two ends. CDR3 in amino acids: CASSPPRGANTGELFF. Written as DNA, the CDR3 is TGTGCCAGCAGCCCCCCCAGGGGGGCGAACACCGGGGAGCTGTTTTTT.

This chain connects TRBV5-1 to TRBJ2-3; 10 bases match TRBD2. Trimming at V came to 4 bases and at J to 2 bases, leaving 4 bases not matched to a gene. The CDR3 covers 15 residues. Germline CDR1 is SGHRS and CDR2 is YFSETQ. Here the CDR3 reads CASSPSGGDTDTQYF. In DNA, the CDR3 is TGCGCCAGCAGCCCCAGCGGGGGGGACACAGATACGCAGTATTTT.

The chain is built from TRBV7-8 and TRBJ2-7; TRBD2 aligns across 7 bases. The ends lost 0 bases at V and 0 bases at J; junction bases unmatched: 2. The CDR3 covers 15 residues. CDR1 is SGHVS and CDR2 is FQNEAQ in the germline V gene. Here the CDR3 DNA reads TGTGCCAGCAGCTTAGCGACGGGGGGCTCCTACGAGCAGTACTTC. It codes for CASSLATGGSYEQYF. The full variable domain, its missing parts supplied by reference TRBV7-8 and TRBJ2-7, is GAGVSQSPRYKVAKRGQDVALRCDPISGHVSLFWYQQALGQGPEFLTYFQNEAQLDKSGLPSDRFFAERPEGSVSTLKIQRTQQEDSAVYLCASSLATGGSYEQYFGPGTRLTVT.

The rearrangement links TRBV27 to TRBJ1-1, with 10 bases lining up with TRBD1. The CDR3 loop spans 15 amino acids. The V segment lost 5 bases and the J segment 4 bases; nucleotides outside the gene matches: 7. The germline V gene has CDR1 MNHEY and CDR2 SMNVEV (reference sequence). The CDR3 DNA reads TGTGCCAGCAGTCCCCAAGGGGACAGGGGCACTGAAGCTTTCTTT. This encodes CASSPQGDRGTEAFF.

The chain recombines TRBV30 with TRBJ2-5, with 7 bases lining up with TRBD2. The trim removed 2 bases at V and 1 base at J, leaving 1 base unmatched. Germline lookup yields CDR1 GTSNPN and CDR2 SVGIG (reference sequence). The CDR3 contains 13 residues. CDR3 bases: TGTGCCTGGAGTAGCGGGATCCAAGAGACCCAGTACTTC. This gives the protein CAWSSGIQETQYF.

The rearrangement joins TRBV14 to TRBJ2-7; possible D gene TRBD1, 6 bases. This CDR3 is built from 14 residues. The germline V gene has CDR1 SGHDN and CDR2 FVKESK. The V gene lost 1 base and the J gene lost 4 bases, with 11 bases spanning the gap. The CDR3 nucleotides read TGTGCCAGCAGCCAAGCCCCTACAGGGTACGAGCAGTACTTC. Translated, it gives CASSQAPTGYEQYF. The whole variable domain, filled in from reference TRBV14 and TRBJ2-7, reads EAGVTQFPSHSVIEKGQTVTLRCDPISGHDNLYWYRRVMGKEIKFLLHFVKESKQDESGMPNNRFLAERTGGTYSTLKVQPAELEDSGVYFCASSQAPTGYEQYFGPGTRLTVT.

The rearrangement links TRBV3-1 (or the pseudogene TRBV3-2) to TRBJ1-1; a weak D match, TRBD1 (5 bases). Germline-derived CDR1 and CDR2 are LGHDT and YNNKEL (reference sequence). Deletions cut 8 bases from V and 4 bases from J, with 11 bases between. This CDR3 has 12 residues. CDR3 DNA: TGTGCCAGCGGGATTGGGGCCACTGAAGCTTTCTTT. Its protein is CASGIGATEAFF.

This clone was counted only a few times. The V call is TRBV5-1, the J call TRBJ2-1, with TRBD2 identical over 16 bases. The CDR3 totals 17 residues. Germline lookup yields CDR1 SGHRS and CDR2 YFSETQ. Trimming cost V 4 bases and J 7 bases; bases outside gene matches: 8. CDR3 protein: CASSRQGTSGGANEQFF. CDR3 nucleotides: TGCGCCAGCAGCAGACAAGGGACTAGCGGGGGGGCGAATGAGCAGTTCTTC. Full variable domain (remainder filled in from reference TRBV5-1 and TRBJ2-1): KAGVTQTPRYLIKTRGQQVTLSCSPISGHRSVSWYQQTPGQGLQFLFEYFSETQRNKGNFPGRFSGRQFSNSRSEMNVSTLELGDSALYLCASSRQGTSGGANEQFFGPGTRLTVL.

For this clone: The same CDR3 arises from other DNA sequences in this sample as well. The chain has TRBV7-2 and TRBJ1-1; no reliable D call. The CDR3 loop spans 13 amino acids. From germline, CDR1 is SGHTA and CDR2 FQGNSA. The V end was cut by 1 base, the J end by 5 bases, with 8 bases between. The CDR3 reads CASSLERGTEAFF. The CDR3 DNA sequence: TGTGCCAGCAGCTTAGAGCGGGGAACTGAAGCTTTCTTT.

The V and J genes are TRBV7-9 and TRBJ1-3, with D tentatively TRBD1 (6 bases). The V and J ends lost 5 bases and 0 bases respectively, with 14 bases between them. Looked up from germline, CDR1 is SEHNR and CDR2 is FQNEAQ (reference sequence). The CDR3 consists of 16 residues. DNA of the CDR3: TGTGCCAGCAGCGAGAGACAGGCGTCCTCTGGAAACACCATATATTTT. Translated, it gives CASSERQASSGNTIYF.

This chain links TRBV6-2 or TRBV6-3 with TRBJ2-7, with 7 bases that match TRBD1. Germline values: CDR1 MNHEY, CDR2 SVGEGT. Trimming removed 2 bases from V and 5 bases from J; junction bases left unmatched: 9. The CDR3 contains 15 residues. CDR3 loop: CASSYQETGINEQYF. The CDR3 DNA is TGTGCCAGCAGTTACCAAGAGACAGGGATCAACGAGCAGTACTTC.

The rearrangement links TRBV24-1 to TRBJ2-3, with 12 positions matching TRBD2. The CDR3 loop spans 16 amino acids. J was trimmed by 0 bases and V by 5 bases; bases with no gene match: 2. Germline V gene sequence: CDR1 KGHDR, CDR2 SFDVKD. The CDR3 reads CATSGTSGGSTDTQYF. CDR3 nucleotides: TGTGCCACCAGTGGTACTAGCGGGGGGAGCACAGATACGCAGTATTTT.

CDR3 in DNA: TGTGCCAGCAGCTTGGAGGGGGGGAATTGGGACGAGCAGTACTTC. Translation gives CASSLEGGNWDEQYF. The rearrangement uses TRBV5-8 and TRBJ2-7, with D possibly TRBD2 on 7 matching bases. Trimming left V 0 bases short and J 5 bases short, with 15 bases between. There are 15 residues in the CDR3. Germline assignment: CDR1 SGHTS and CDR2 YDEGEE.

This clone was seen only a few times. V gene TRBV5-1 combines with J gene TRBJ2-7, with 8 bases that match TRBD1. Germline loops: CDR1 SGHRS, CDR2 YFSETQ. There are 18 residues in the CDR3. V shed 1 base, J shed 1 base, and the junction held 13 bases outside the gene matches. This chain's CDR3 is CASSLPAGGSAWSYEQYF. In DNA, the CDR3 is TGCGCCAGCAGCTTGCCGGCAGGGGGCTCCGCTTGGTCCTACGAGCAGTACTTC.

The chain links TRBV5-4 to TRBJ2-5, with 9 bases lining up with TRBD1. J lost 5 bases, V lost 2 bases, and 7 bases had no gene match. Per germline, CDR1 SGHNT and CDR2 YYREEE (reference sequence). This CDR3 region has 15 residues. The CDR3 region has the DNA TGTGCCAGCAGCTTTCTCGGGACAGGGCCGGAGACCCAGTACTTC. This encodes CASSFLGTGPETQYF. The variable domain in full, completed from reference TRBV5-4 and TRBJ2-5, reads ETGVTQSPTHLIKTRGQQVTLRCSSQSGHNTVSWYQQALGQGPQFIFQYYREEENGRGNFPPRFSGLQFPNYSSELNVNALELDDSALYLCASSFLGTGPETQYFGPGTRLLVL.

V gene TRBV10-3 combines with J gene TRBJ1-1; a weak D match, TRBD1 (6 bases). V lost 6 bases, J lost 0 bases, and 17 bases lay in between. The CDR3 spans 16 residues. Germline V gene data show CDR1 as ENHRY and CDR2 as SYGVKD. DNA of the CDR3: TGTGCCATCAGACCAGGGGTCACCTTCATGAACACTGAAGCTTTCTTT. As protein: CAIRPGVTFMNTEAFF.

The CDR3 is CASTPGPIRGGVGYTF. The DNA of the CDR3 is TGTGCCAGCACCCCAGGCCCTATTCGAGGGGGCGTTGGCTACACCTTC. This chain uses TRBV7-2 with TRBJ1-2, with 7 bases that match TRBD1. Unmatched junction bases numbered 18, after V lost 7 bases and J lost 7 bases. CDR3 length: 16 amino acids. Looked up from germline, CDR1 is SGHTA and CDR2 is FQGNSA.

The chain employs TRBV19 and TRBJ1-1; the match to TRBD1 covers 7 bases. V lost 9 bases and J lost 1; bases outside the gene matches: 5. This CDR3 comprises 13 residues. The germline CDR1 and CDR2 sequences are LNHDA and SQIVND (reference sequence). The CDR3 region has the DNA TGTGCCAGCCGAACAGGGGCGAACACTGAAGCTTTCTTT. Translated: CASRTGANTEAFF.

This chain connects TRBV9 to TRBJ2-5; 12 bases are shared with TRBD2. The J segment lost 5 bases and the V segment lost 0 bases, leaving 5 bases of the junction unmatched. From germline, CDR1 is SGDLS and CDR2 YYNGEE. The CDR3 runs 16 residues. CDR3: CASSVGTSGEGETQYF. The CDR3 DNA is TGTGCCAGCAGCGTAGGGACTAGCGGGGAGGGGGAGACCCAGTACTTC. Combining the CDR3 with reference TRBV9 and TRBJ2-5 gives the whole variable domain DSGVTQTPKHLITATGQRVTLRCSPRSGDLSVYWYQQSLDQGLQFLIQYYNGEERAKGNILERFSAQQFPDLHSELNLSSLELGDSALYFCASSVGTSGEGETQYFGPGTRLLVL.

The chain joins TRBV21-1 to TRBJ1-1; TRBD1, the table's D call, lacks a check against the DNA. TRBV21-1 is deemed a pseudogene. CDR3 length equals 15 residues. The CDR3 DNA reads TGTGCCAGCAGCAAATGGCATCTGGACAGTACAAGAGCTTTCTTT. It translates to CASSKWHLDSTRAFF.

This clone has only a few counts. The DNA of the CDR3 is TGTGCCAGCAGCTTAGCCGGGAGCGGGGGGGAGTATTTT. Translation: CASSLAGSGGEYF. V and J are TRBV7-2 and TRBJ2-3, with 10 bases aligning to TRBD2. Germline trimming cut 0 bases from V and 13 bases from J; bases unmatched to any gene: 4. The CDR3 extends over 13 amino acids. In germline, CDR1 is SGHTA, CDR2 FQGNSA.

In DNA, the CDR3 is TGTGCCAGCAGTTACTCACAGAGCTCTGGAAACACCATATATTTT. Translating gives CASSYSQSSGNTIYF. This chain links TRBV6-5 with TRBJ1-3, with D hard to call. Germline values: CDR1 MNHEY, CDR2 SVGAGI. V shed 0 bases and J shed 0 bases, with 6 bases lying between them. The CDR3 length is 15 residues.

J is TRBJ1-3 and V is TRBV7-2, with TRBD1 matching 7 bases. The CDR3 length is 16 residues. Per the germline V gene, CDR1 is SGHTA and CDR2 is FQGNSA. After removal of 0 bases from V and 2 bases from J, the junction contained 4 bases not matched to a gene. The CDR3 DNA is TGTGCCAGCAGCTTAGCCGGCGGGACAGCTGGAAACACCATATATTTT. This gives the protein CASSLAGGTAGNTIYF.

V is TRBV6-5 and J is TRBJ1-6, with 8 bases lining up with TRBD1. The V gene's germline CDR1 is MNHEY and CDR2 SVGAGI. The CDR3 sequence is 15 residues long. The ends lost 6 bases at V and 7 bases at J; junction bases unmatched: 8. This chain's CDR3 is CASRPGTGQNSPLHF. The CDR3 nucleotides read TGTGCCAGCAGACCCGGGACAGGACAGAATTCACCCCTCCACTTT.

The chain uses TRBV5-1 and TRBJ1-1, with 8 bases fitting TRBD1. Germline V lookup: CDR1 SGHRS, CDR2 YFSETQ. With V trimmed by 4 bases and J by 0 bases, 5 bases remained unmatched. The CDR3 length is 15 residues. The CDR3 DNA follows: TGCGCCAGCAGCCCGGGGACAGGCATGAACACTGAAGCTTTCTTT. Its translation is CASSPGTGMNTEAFF.

The chain uses TRBV30 and TRBJ1-1; 8 bases align to TRBD1. The CDR3 is 14 amino acids. CDR1 is GTSNPN and CDR2 is SVGIG in the germline V gene (reference sequence). With 1 base clipped from V and 5 bases from J, the junction kept 6 bases outside the gene matches. As DNA, the CDR3 is TGTGCCTGGAGTGGGACAGGGCTTCGGACTGAAGCTTTCTTT. Translating it yields CAWSGTGLRTEAFF.

This clone was seen once. The DNA for the CDR3 is TGTGCCAGCGGCGAGACAGGGATGAACACTGAAGCTTTCTTT. It is translated as CASGETGMNTEAFF. The V and J genes are TRBV7-8 and TRBJ1-1, with 7 bases identical to TRBD1. The V gene end was trimmed by 8 bases and the J gene end by 0 bases; junction bases not matched to a gene: 6. Per germline, CDR1 SGHVS and CDR2 FQNEAQ. This CDR3 has 14 amino acids.

This clone is a singleton in its sample. The V and J genes are TRBV2 and TRBJ2-7; no firm D call. V was clipped by 6 bases and J by 3 bases, with 6 bases between them. CDR1 SNHLY and CDR2 FYNNEI come from the germline V gene. This CDR3 contains 11 residues. The DNA for the CDR3 is TGTGCCAGCAGCCCTAGCTACGAGCAGTACTTC. Its protein product is CASSPSYEQYF.

The chain joins TRBV9 to TRBJ2-5; 10 bases match TRBD2. The CDR3 has 15 amino acids. V shed 4 bases and J 3 bases; nucleotides not matched to a gene: 6. The V gene's germline CDR1 is SGDLS and CDR2 YYNGEE. The CDR3 reads CASSLGTSEKETQYF. CDR3 DNA: TGTGCCAGCAGCCTCGGGACTAGCGAAAAAGAGACCCAGTACTTC.